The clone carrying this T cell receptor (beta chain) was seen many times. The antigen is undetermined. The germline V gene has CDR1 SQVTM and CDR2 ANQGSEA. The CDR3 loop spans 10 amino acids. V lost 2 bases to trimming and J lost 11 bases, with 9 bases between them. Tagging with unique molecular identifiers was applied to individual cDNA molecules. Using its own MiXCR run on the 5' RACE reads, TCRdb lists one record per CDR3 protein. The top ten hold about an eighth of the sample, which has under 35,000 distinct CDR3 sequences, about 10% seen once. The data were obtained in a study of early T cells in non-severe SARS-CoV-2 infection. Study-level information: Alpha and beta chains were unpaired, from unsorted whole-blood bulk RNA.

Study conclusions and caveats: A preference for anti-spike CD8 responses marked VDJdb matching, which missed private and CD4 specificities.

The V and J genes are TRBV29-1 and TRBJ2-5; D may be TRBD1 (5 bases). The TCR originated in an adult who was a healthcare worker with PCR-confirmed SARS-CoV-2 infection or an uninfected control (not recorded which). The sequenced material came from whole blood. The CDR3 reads CSVERGRQYF. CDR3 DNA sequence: TGCAGCGTTGAAAGGGGCCGACAGTACTTC.